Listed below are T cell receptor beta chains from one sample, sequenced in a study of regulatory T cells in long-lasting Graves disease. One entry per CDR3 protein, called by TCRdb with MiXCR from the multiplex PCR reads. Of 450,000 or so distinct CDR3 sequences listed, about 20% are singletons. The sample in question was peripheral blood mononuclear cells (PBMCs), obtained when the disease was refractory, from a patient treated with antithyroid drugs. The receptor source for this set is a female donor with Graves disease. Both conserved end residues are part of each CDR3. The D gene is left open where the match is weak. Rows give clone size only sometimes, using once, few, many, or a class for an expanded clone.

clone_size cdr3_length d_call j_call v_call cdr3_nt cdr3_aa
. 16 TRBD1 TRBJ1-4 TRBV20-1 TGCAGTGCTAGAGATGACTCGACAGGGGCTAATGAAAAACTGTTTTTT CSARDDSTGANEKLFF
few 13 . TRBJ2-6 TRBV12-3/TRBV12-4 TGTGCCAGCAGGCTCACTGGGGCCAACGTCCTGACTTTC CASRLTGANVLTF
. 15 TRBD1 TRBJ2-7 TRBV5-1 TGCGCCAGCAGCACGACCGGGACAGGGGTCTACGAGCAGTACTTC CASSTTGTGVYEQYF
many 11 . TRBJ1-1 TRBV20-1 TGCAGTGCCAAGAGGACGGGTGAAGCTTTCTTT CSAKRTGEAFF
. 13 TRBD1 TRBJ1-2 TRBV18 TGTGCCAGCTCCCTTGGGACAGAGTCGGGCTACACCTTC CASSLGTESGYTF
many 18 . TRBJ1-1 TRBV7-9 TGTGCCAGCAGCCCCAGTCTGACACCGACGGGGAGGAACACTGAAGCTTTCTTT CASSPSLTPTGRNTEAFF
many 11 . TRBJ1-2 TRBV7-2 TGTGCCAGCAGCCTTGATTTTAGCTACACCTTC CASSLDFSYTF
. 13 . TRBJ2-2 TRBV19 TGTGCCAGTAGTATAGGATTCACCGGGGAGCTGTTTTTT CASSIGFTGELFF
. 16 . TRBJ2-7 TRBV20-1 TGCAGTGCTAGAGGCATCATGGCAGGGGGGACCTACGGGCAGTACTTC CSARGIMAGGTYGQYF
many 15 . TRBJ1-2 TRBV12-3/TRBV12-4 TGTGCCAGCAGTTTAAATGGGGTTCAGGACTATGGCTACACCTTC CASSLNGVQDYGYTF
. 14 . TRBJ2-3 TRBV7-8 TGTGCCAGCAGCTTAAAAGGAGTCACAGATACGCAGTATTTT CASSLKGVTDTQYF
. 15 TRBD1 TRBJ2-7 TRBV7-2 TGTGCCAGCAGTACCGGGACAGGGGATTTCGACGAGCAGTACTTC CASSTGTGDFDEQYF
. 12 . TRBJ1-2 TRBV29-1 TGCAGCGTTGAGGACACCGGCTATGGCTACACCTTC CSVEDTGYGYTF
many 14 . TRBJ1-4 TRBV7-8 TGTGCCAGCAGCTTCAGAGGCCCTAATGAAAAACTGTTTTTT CASSFRGPNEKLFF
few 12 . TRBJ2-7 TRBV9 TGTGCCAGCAGCATCAACCCGGCCGAGCAGTACTTC CASSINPAEQYF
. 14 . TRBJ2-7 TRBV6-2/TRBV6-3 TGTGCCAGCACAATAAGTGGATCAGCCTACGAGCAGTACTTC CASTISGSAYEQYF
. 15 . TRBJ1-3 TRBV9 TGTGCCAGCAGCGCCGCTTCGGGCTCTGGAAACACCATATATTTT CASSAASGSGNTIYF
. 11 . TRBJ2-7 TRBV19 TGTGCCAGTCCCACAGGGTGCGAGCAGTACTTC CASPTGCEQYF
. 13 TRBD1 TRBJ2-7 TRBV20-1 TGCAGTGCTGACGCACAGGGGACCGACGAGCAGTACTTC CSADAQGTDEQYF
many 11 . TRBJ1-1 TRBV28 TGTGCCAGCGTGGGGCACACTGAAGCTTTCTTT CASVGHTEAFF
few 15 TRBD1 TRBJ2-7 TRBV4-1 TGCGCCAGCAGCCGCGGACAGGGATCGGACTACGAGCAGTACTTC CASSRGQGSDYEQYF
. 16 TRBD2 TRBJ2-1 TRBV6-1 TGTGCCAGCAGTCAAACCGGGACTAGCGGATACAATGAGCAGTTCTTC CASSQTGTSGYNEQFF
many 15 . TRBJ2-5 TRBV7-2 TGTGCCAGCAGCCCCCCTGATCGCACGCCTGAGACCCAGTACTTC CASSPPDRTPETQYF
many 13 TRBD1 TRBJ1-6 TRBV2 TGTGCCAGCAGAAGGGACAGCAATTCACCCCTCCACTTT CASRRDSNSPLHF
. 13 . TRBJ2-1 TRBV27 TGTGCCAGCAGTTACAGGTACTACAATGAGCAGTTCTTC CASSYRYYNEQFF
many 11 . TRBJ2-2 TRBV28 TGTGCCAGCACGGAAGGGTGGGAGCTGTTTTTT CASTEGWELFF
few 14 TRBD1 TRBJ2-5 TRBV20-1 TGCAGTGCTAGAAAGGCGCGACAGGGAGAGACCCAGTACTTC CSARKARQGETQYF
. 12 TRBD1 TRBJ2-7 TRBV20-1 TGCAGTGCTGCCACAGGGGAGAGCGAGCAGTACTTC CSAATGESEQYF
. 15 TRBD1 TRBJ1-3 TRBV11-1 TGTGCCAGCTCGGGGACAGGGAGAATCGGAAACACCATATATTTT CASSGTGRIGNTIYF
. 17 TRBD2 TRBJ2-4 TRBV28 TGTGCCAGCAGAGCCGGGGGGGAGTATAGGGCCAAAAACATTCAGTACTTC CASRAGGEYRAKNIQYF
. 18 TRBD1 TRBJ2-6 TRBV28 TGTGCCAGCAGTCCCCACAGGGGGCGTCCTGGAGGGGCCAACGTCCTGACTTTC CASSPHRGRPGGANVLTF
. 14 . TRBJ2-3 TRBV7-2 TGTGCCAGCAGCTCAAGCGGAGCCAGAGATACGCAGTATTTT CASSSSGARDTQYF
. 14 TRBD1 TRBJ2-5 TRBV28 TGTGCCAGCAGTGAACCGGGACAGCAAGAGACCCAGTACTTC CASSEPGQQETQYF
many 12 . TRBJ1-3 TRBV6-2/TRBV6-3 TGTGCCAGCAAGAAGGAAGGAAACACCATATATTTT CASKKEGNTIYF
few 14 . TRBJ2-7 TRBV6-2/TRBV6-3 TGTGCCAGCCGTTCACGGGGGAGCTCCTACGAGCAGTACTTC CASRSRGSSYEQYF
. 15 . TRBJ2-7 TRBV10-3 TGTGCCATCAGTACTACATTGGGGCTCGGCGGGGAGCAGTACTTC CAISTTLGLGGEQYF
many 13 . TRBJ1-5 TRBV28 TGTGCCAGCACCCTGGGGGGCAATCAGCCCCAGCATTTT CASTLGGNQPQHF
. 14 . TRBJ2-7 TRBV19 TGTGCCAGTAGTATATCTAGCGAGGGGCCGGGGCAGTACTTC CASSISSEGPGQYF
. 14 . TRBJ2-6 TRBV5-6 TGTGCCTTCGGGAAACAGGGACATTCGGATGTCCTGACTTTC CAFGKQGHSDVLTF
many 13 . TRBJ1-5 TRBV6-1 TGTGCCAGCAGTCGGGGGGTAGAGCAGCCCCAGCATTTT CASSRGVEQPQHF
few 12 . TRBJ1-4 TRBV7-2 TGTGCCAGCAGCTCAGGAAATGAAAAACTGTTTTTT CASSSGNEKLFF
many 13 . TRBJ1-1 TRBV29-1 TGCAGCGTTGAACAACCCCTGCTCGGTGAAGCTTTCTTT CSVEQPLLGEAFF
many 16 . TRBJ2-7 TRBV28 TGTGCCAGCAGTCCCCACCGGGGGGCATCTGTCCACGAGCAGTACTTC CASSPHRGASVHEQYF
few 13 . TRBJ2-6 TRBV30 TGTGCCTGGACCCAGGGCCCGGCCAACGTCCTGACTTTC CAWTQGPANVLTF
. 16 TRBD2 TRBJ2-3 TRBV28 TGTGCCAGCAGTTCCCTAGCGGGGGGGCATACAGATACGCAGTATTTT CASSSLAGGHTDTQYF
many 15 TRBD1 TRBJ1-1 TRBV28 TGTGCCAGCGCCGGGACAGGGGGGGATAACACTGAAGCTTTCTTT CASAGTGGDNTEAFF
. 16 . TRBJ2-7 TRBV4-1 TGCGCCAGCAGCCAAGTTGATGGCCGGAGCTCCTACGAGCAGTACTTC CASSQVDGRSSYEQYF
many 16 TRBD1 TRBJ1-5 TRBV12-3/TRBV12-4 TGTGCCAGCAGCCCTAGACAGGGAGGGTTTTTTCAGCCCCAGCATTTT CASSPRQGGFFQPQHF
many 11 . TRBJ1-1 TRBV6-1 TGTGCCAGCAGTGACGGGGGTAAGGCTTTCTTT CASSDGGKAFF
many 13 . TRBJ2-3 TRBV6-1 TGTGCCGGCAGCCTGAGCCTCACAGATACGCAGTATTTT CAGSLSLTDTQYF
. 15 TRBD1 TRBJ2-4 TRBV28 TGTGCCAGCAGTGAGTCCGGGACAGGGTTAGCCATTCAGTACTTC CASSESGTGLAIQYF
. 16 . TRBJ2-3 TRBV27 TGTGCCAGCAGTATAGTGTCGACAGCCGCCACAGATACGCAGTATTTT CASSIVSTAATDTQYF
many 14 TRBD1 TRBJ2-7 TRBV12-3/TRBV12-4 TGTGCCAGCACCCCACCGGGACAGGCCTACGAGCAGTACTTC CASTPPGQAYEQYF
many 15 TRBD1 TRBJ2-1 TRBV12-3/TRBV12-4 TGTGCCAGCAGTTTATCGACAGGGGGGCTCAATGAGCAGTTCTTC CASSLSTGGLNEQFF
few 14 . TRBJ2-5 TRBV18 TGTGCCAGCTCCGGGGGGACACGGGGAGAGACCCAGTACTTC CASSGGTRGETQYF
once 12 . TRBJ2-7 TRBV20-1 TGCAGTGCTTCGCGGATGGGCGACGAGCAGTGCTTC CSASRMGDEQCF
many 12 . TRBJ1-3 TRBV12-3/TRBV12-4 TGTGCCAGCAGCTTGGGCGGAAACACCATATATTTT CASSLGGNTIYF
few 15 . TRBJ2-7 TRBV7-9 TGTGCCAGCAGCTCCCCGGGGCACCCCGGGGACGAGCAGTACTTC CASSSPGHPGDEQYF
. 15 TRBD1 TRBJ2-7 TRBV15 TGTGCCACCAGCAGAGTTAACAGGGGGCACTACGAGCAGTACTTC CATSRVNRGHYEQYF
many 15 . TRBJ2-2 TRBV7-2 TGTGCCAGCAGCTTCGTTTTCGTCCGGACCGGGGAGCTGTTTTTT CASSFVFVRTGELFF